This T cell receptor (beta chain) was captured by sequencing in a study of naive and memory T cell subsets (dated by TCRdb to about 2017). As for the study more broadly: Sorted naive and memory T cell subsets from peripheral blood were analyzed in the study using a UMI-based, open-source pipeline for TCR alpha and beta sequencing. The functional CMV T cell responses agreed completely with IgG serology results. RNA was DNase-treated and reverse transcribed with TCR constant-region primers, mostly using SuperScript III.

Library method: UMI-ligation and nested PCR. An equimolar mix of two oligonucleotides covering both TRBC1 and TRBC2 was used as the beta constant-region primer. The ligated cDNA went through four rounds of PCR with nested alpha and beta constant-region primers together with the SP2 primer. T4 RNA ligase 1 ligated a single-stranded oligonucleotide carrying the SP2 primer and a 12-nucleotide UMI to the cDNA 3' end. The ligation reaction was incubated at 16°C for roughly 19-25 hours. PCR2 was usually performed as a SYBR Green qPCR and halted at a preset threshold so that over-amplification would not occur. All purifications after the first were performed with Agencourt AMPure XP magnetic beads. Library amounts were measured by Qubit and library quality was assessed on a TapeStation, where the main peak was expected at around 650 bp. The pooled libraries were sequenced on an Illumina MiSeq using v2 2x251 paired-end kits, which usually yielded roughly 0.85-2.2 million reads per sample. Each sample library was pooled at approximately 4 nM, and roughly 5-7.5% PhiX was included to improve cluster recognition. The published analysis was carried out like this. Decombinator assigned V and J genes to Demultiplexor-processed FASTQ reads by tag matching, allowing a single base-pair mismatch. Collapsinator used UMIs to correct both sequencing errors and frequency errors arising from PCR heterogeneity. TCRs were translated and CDR3s were extracted from the conserved cysteine to the FGXG phenylalanine by CDR3Translator, with non-productive sequences being flagged. Gini, Shannon entropy and inverse Simpson indices were computed after subsampling the repertoires to the same number of UMI-defined TCRs. Within the linear range, a power law was fitted to clonotype abundance distributions using maximum likelihood. On one naive CD8 sample, the pipeline and MIGEC gave similar UMI counts, unique TCR numbers and clonal distributions. One analysis removed from the naive repertoire any naive TCRs that were also present in any memory subset from the same donor. The repertoires were searched for roughly 7,900 CMV-associated CDR3 sequences that had been compiled from VDJdb and a published dataset. TCRdb took the public reads, trimmed them with fastp at Q25, ran MiXCR for clone calling and kept in-frame beta chains. A single entry per CDR3 protein holds the most common genes and DNA from its merged rows. These V and J calls are TCRdb output, not the study's own analysis. The sample profile shows roughly 140,000 distinct CDR3 sequences; around 21% of them were found once. Jointly, the top ten make up 0.6% to 0.8% of the sample.

Including the terminal cysteine and phenylalanine, the CDR3 comprises 13 residues. This entry keeps only the CDR3 DNA: 39 bases, framed from base 1. As encoded in the germline V gene, CDR1 is MGHRA while CDR2 is YSYEKL. V and J are truncated by 0 bases and 6 bases respectively, leaving an intervening sequence of 5 bases. In the case of this clonotype: The antigen it recognizes is unknown. The record has no base qualities; no much larger clone is one base away.

What the study reported, not specific to this receptor: Following error correction, more than 95% of naive TCR sequences occurred only once, which made naive abundance distributions much steeper than those of memory subsets. No ground truth was available to validate the repertoire findings for the naive and memory subsets. RNA-based TCR counts may be influenced by expression changes linked to T cell activation and differentiation. A few larger clonotypes were found in naive repertoires, especially CD8, and these larger clonotypes were possibly memory cells re-expressing CD45RA. Gini index rose and Shannon and inverse Simpson diversity fell from naive through CM, EM and EMRA in both CD4 and CD8 cells. TCR abundance followed a power law with an exponent that was different for naive and memory subsets but consistent across the three individuals. Each clonotype was defined as a single alpha or beta chain sequence rather than as a paired alpha/beta receptor.

Separate amplification of TCR alpha and beta chain libraries was performed from the second PCR step onward. The CMV status of each donor was determined by measuring IFNgamma production from CD4+ T cells after fresh PBMCs had been stimulated overnight with CMV viral lysate. CD4 T cells were positively selected using Miltenyi beads, after which CD8 T cells were positively selected from the CD4-negative fraction. After staining for CD3, CD4, CD8, CD45RA, CD27 and a live/dead dye, cells were sorted on a BD Aria II into four subsets based on CD45RA and CD27. A few healthy volunteers provided blood, and the blood of each volunteer was split into CD4 and CD8 T cells and then into four differentiation subsets. Approximately 120 ml of peripheral blood was taken from each donor, and PBMC were separated by density-gradient centrifugation on Ficoll-Paque PLUS. Sorted cells were lysed in RLT buffer, after which RNA was extracted using a Qiagen RNeasy kit and stored at -80 degrees C.

Sequencing was performed on naive CD8+ T cells from blood. In the paper's terms, the cell subset or site label means: naive T cells, CD45RA high CD27+. The receptor was derived from a human donor in good health. Recombination joined TRBV4-1 with TRBJ2-2; the D gene assignment is ambiguous. The nucleotide sequence is given as TGCGCCAGCAGCCAAGATCAGTCCGGGGAGCTGTTTTTT. This gives the protein CASSQDQSGELFF.